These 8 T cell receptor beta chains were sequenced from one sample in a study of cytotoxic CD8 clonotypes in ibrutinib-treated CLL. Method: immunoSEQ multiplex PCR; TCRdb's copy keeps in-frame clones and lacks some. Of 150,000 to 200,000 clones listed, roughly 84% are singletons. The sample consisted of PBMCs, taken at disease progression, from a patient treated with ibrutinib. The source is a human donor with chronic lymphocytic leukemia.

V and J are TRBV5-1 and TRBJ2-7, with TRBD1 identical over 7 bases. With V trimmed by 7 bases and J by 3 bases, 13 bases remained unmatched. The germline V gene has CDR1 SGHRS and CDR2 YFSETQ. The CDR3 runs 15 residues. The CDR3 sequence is CASRITGAGFYEQYF. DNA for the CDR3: TGCGCCAGCCGAATCACAGGGGCCGGATTCTACGAGCAGTACTTC. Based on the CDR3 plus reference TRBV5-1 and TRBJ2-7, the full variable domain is KAGVTQTPRYLIKTRGQQVTLSCSPISGHRSVSWYQQTPGQGLQFLFEYFSETQRNKGNFPGRFSGRQFSNSRSEMNVSTLELGDSALYLCASRITGAGFYEQYFGPGTRLTVT.

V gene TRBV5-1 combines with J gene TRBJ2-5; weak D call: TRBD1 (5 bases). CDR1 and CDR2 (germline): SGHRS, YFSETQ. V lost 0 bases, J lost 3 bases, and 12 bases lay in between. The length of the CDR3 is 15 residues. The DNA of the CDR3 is TGCGCCAGCAGCTTGGTCGGCCAGGGTGAAGAGACCCAGTACTTC. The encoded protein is CASSLVGQGEETQYF.

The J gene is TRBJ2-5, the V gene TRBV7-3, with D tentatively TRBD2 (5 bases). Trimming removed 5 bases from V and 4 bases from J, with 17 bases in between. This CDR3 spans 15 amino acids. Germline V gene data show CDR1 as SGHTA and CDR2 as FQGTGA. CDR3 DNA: TGTGCCAGCAGCGCTCAAAGCACGGGAAGAGAGACCCAGTACTTC. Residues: CASSAQSTGRETQYF.

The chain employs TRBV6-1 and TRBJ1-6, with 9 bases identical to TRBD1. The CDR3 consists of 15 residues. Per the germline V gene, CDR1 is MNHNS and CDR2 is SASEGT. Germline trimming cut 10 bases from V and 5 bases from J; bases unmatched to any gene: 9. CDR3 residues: CATALRTGDNSPLHF. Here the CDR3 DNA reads TGTGCCACAGCCTTACGGACAGGGGATAATTCACCCCTCCACTTT.

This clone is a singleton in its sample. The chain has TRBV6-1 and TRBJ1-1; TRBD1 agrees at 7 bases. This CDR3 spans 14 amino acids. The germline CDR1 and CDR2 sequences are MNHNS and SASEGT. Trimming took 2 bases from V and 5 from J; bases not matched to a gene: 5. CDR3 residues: CASSERQGGTEAFF. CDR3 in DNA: TGTGCCAGCAGTGAACGGCAGGGGGGTACTGAAGCTTTCTTT.

Here the CDR3 reads CSARRRDNLYNEQFF. CDR3 nucleotide sequence: TGCAGCGCTAGACGTAGGGACAACCTATACAATGAGCAGTTCTTC. The chain combines TRBV29-1 with TRBJ2-1, with D maybe TRBD1 (6 bases). V lost 7 bases and J lost 4, with 20 bases in between. Germline V lookup: CDR1 SQVTM, CDR2 ANQGSEA. This CDR3 contains 15 residues.

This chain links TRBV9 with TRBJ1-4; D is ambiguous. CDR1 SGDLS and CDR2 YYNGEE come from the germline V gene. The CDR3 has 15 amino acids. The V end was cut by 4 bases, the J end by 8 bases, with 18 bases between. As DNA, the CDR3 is TGTGCCAGCAGCCCCTGGGCAGACGGTTGGGAAAAACTGTTTTTT. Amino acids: CASSPWADGWEKLFF.

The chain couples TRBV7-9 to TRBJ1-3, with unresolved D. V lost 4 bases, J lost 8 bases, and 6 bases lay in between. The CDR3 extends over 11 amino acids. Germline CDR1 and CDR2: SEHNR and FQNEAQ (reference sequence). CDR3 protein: CASSWTDTIYF. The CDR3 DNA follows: TGTGCCAGCAGCTGGACGGACACCATATATTTT. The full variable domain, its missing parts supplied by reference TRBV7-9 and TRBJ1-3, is DTGVSQNPRHKITKRGQNVTFRCDPISEHNRLYWYRQTLGQGPEFLTYFQNEAQLEKSRLLSDRFSAERPKGSFSTLEIQRTEQGDSAMYLCASSWTDTIYFGEGSWLTVV.